The entry that follows covers one T cell receptor beta chain sequence. Antigen: not known. V lost 3 bases and J 5 bases, leaving 11 bases between the germline ends. CDR1 and CDR2 (germline): LNHDA, SQIVND (reference sequence). The CDR3 is made up of 15 amino acids. The sample is drawn from a study of T cell responses to AZD1222 COVID-19 vaccine. Study-wide findings and caveats: Among spike-specific TCRs, nearly half reportedly target unmutated variant regions. Only 5 to 7 AZD1222 recipients tested seropositive at baseline. Females outnumbered males among donors, who were mostly white British; clonal diversity was possibly underestimated.

Assay used: immunoSEQ multiplex PCR; TCRdb lists only in-frame clones, some missing. This table has some 150,000 clones, 90% appearing once. This chain links TRBV19 with TRBJ1-6, with D tentatively TRBD1 (6 bases). The sample in question was peripheral blood, obtained on day 0 of AZD1222 vaccination. This clonotype was sampled from an adult in good health. As DNA, the CDR3 is TGTGCCAGTAGTATCCCGGGACATAATAATTCACCCCTCCACTTT. It translates to CASSIPGHNNSPLHF.